Shown below are 11 T cell receptor beta chains from a single sample sequenced in a study of blood T cell repertoires in COVID-19. The repertoire was sequenced with immunoSEQ multiplex PCR; TCRdb's copy has only in-frame clones and lacks some. This sample has about 62,000 clones, with just under 95% found just once. What was sequenced was peripheral blood. The receptor set was obtained from a human donor in a cohort sampled during active COVID-19.

V usage is TRBV5-4 and J usage is TRBJ2-1, with TRBD1 matching over 7 bases. Germline V gene data show CDR1 as SGHNT and CDR2 as YYREEE (reference sequence). The ends lost 2 bases at V and 5 bases at J; junction bases unmatched: 4. CDR3 size: 14 residues. The CDR3 loop reads CASSLEQGHNEQFF. CDR3 in DNA: TGTGCCAGCAGCTTAGAACAGGGGCACAATGAGCAGTTCTTC.

The chain has TRBV7-9 and TRBJ2-7, with 9 bases fitting TRBD2. CDR1 SEHNR and CDR2 FQNEAQ come from the germline V gene (reference sequence). The CDR3 runs 16 residues. V was clipped by 6 bases and J by 0 bases; unmatched bases: 9. This CDR3 reads CASSPPAAGGSYEQYF. The CDR3 DNA reads TGTGCCAGCAGTCCACCCGCAGCGGGAGGCTCCTACGAGCAGTACTTC.

The gene calls are TRBV3-1 (or the pseudogene TRBV3-2) and TRBJ2-2; 10 bases line up with TRBD1. This CDR3 comprises 16 residues. Germline V gene lookup returns CDR1 LGHDT and CDR2 YNNKEL (reference sequence). V trimming: 7 bases; J trimming: 3 bases; junction bases outside the gene matches: 8. The CDR3 region is CASTGRGQGDTGELFF. The DNA of the CDR3 is TGTGCCAGCACCGGACGTGGACAGGGGGACACCGGGGAGCTGTTTTTT.

The chain employs TRBV28 and TRBJ1-2, with 9 nucleotides matching TRBD1. Per germline, CDR1 MDHEN and CDR2 SYDVKM. This CDR3 is built from 13 residues. The V and J ends lost 6 bases and 6 bases, in that order; junction bases with no gene match: 5. DNA for the CDR3: TGTGCCAGCAGGGGACAGGGATATAATGGCTACACCTTC. Protein sequence: CASRGQGYNGYTF.

The count of this clone is one. The chain has TRBV25-1 and TRBJ1-2; D gene uncertain. Germline values: CDR1 MGHDK, CDR2 SYGVNS. This CDR3 comprises 12 residues. V was trimmed by 4 bases and J by 4 bases, leaving 7 bases between them. For the CDR3, the DNA is TGTGCCAGCAGTGGCAGTTTCTATGGCTACACCTTC. Translating gives CASSGSFYGYTF.

In its sample, this clone was seen once. The V gene is TRBV27, the J gene TRBJ2-7; tentative D call: TRBD1 (7 bases). CDR3 length equals 15 residues. Trimming took off 6 bases at V and 1 base at J, with 16 bases between the two ends. Germline V gene sequence: CDR1 MNHEY, CDR2 SMNVEV (reference sequence). CDR3 protein: CASRRQGGVSYEQYF. The CDR3 DNA reads TGTGCCAGCAGACGACAGGGAGGTGTTTCCTACGAGCAGTACTTC.

The chain employs TRBV18 and TRBJ2-7; the D gene is possibly TRBD2 (5 bases). The germline CDR1 and CDR2 sequences are KGHSH and LQKENI. This CDR3 contains 13 residues. V shed 3 bases and J shed 4 bases, with 10 bases lying between them. This CDR3 reads CASSPGNPYEQYF. In nucleotides, the CDR3 is TGTGCCAGCTCACCCGGGAACCCTTACGAGCAGTACTTC.

The genes are TRBV28 and TRBJ2-5; 10 bases line up with TRBD1. CDR3 length: 16 residues. V was clipped by 6 bases and J by 4 bases; unmatched bases: 11. The germline V gene has CDR1 MDHEN and CDR2 SYDVKM. CDR3 sequence (DNA): TGTGCCAGCAGGGCGTTGGGACAGGGGAAACGAGAGACCCAGTACTTC. Amino acid sequence: CASRALGQGKRETQYF. The full variable domain, rest sourced from reference TRBV28 and TRBJ2-5, is DVKVTQSSRYLVKRTGEKVFLECVQDMDHENMFWYRQDPGLGLRLIYFSYDVKMKEKGDIPEGYSVSREKKERFSLILESASTNQTSMYLCASRALGQGKRETQYFGPGTRLLVL.

The genes are TRBV6-6 and TRBJ1-3; D may be TRBD1 (6 bases). This CDR3 has 15 residues. CDR1 and CDR2 from the germline V gene are MNHNY and SVGAGI (reference sequence). V shed 5 bases and J shed 0 bases, with 11 bases lying between them. The CDR3 nucleotides read TGTGCCAGCAGTATACAGGGTGACTCTGGAAACACCATATATTTT. Translation: CASSIQGDSGNTIYF.

J is TRBJ1-2 and V is TRBV29-1; the D gene is possibly TRBD1 (6 bases). Trimming removed 4 bases from V and 8 bases from J, with 26 bases in between. Germline assignment: CDR1 SQVTM and CDR2 ANQGSEA. The CDR3 runs to 16 residues. Here the CDR3 DNA reads TGCAGCGTTGGACTGAGCACAGGGTGGCGGATGGAGGGCTACACCTTC. Protein product: CSVGLSTGWRMEGYTF.

The gene calls are TRBV14 and TRBJ2-1, with 7 bases lining up with TRBD2. V trimming: 2 bases; J trimming: 6 bases; junction bases outside the gene matches: 4. Germline-derived CDR1 and CDR2 are SGHDN and FVKESK. This CDR3 has 14 residues. The chain's CDR3 is CASSQFSGGNEQFF. The CDR3 nucleotides read TGTGCCAGCAGCCAATTCTCGGGGGGCAATGAGCAGTTCTTC.